The rows below give T cell receptor beta chains drawn from one sample of a study of OX40 agonist ivuxolimab in advanced cancers. Sequenced by immunoSEQ multiplex PCR; TCRdb stores in-frame clones only, minus some. This table has 56,000 or so clones, around four fifths appearing once. Specimen: CD4+ or CD8+ T cells sorted from blood, collected in a trial of the OX40 agonist ivuxolimab. Receptors originate from an adult with an advanced solid tumor such as melanoma, head and neck, liver or kidney cancer. CDR3s include the opening cysteine and the closing phenylalanine or tryptophan. Each record gives: D gene, V gene, J gene, clone size, CDR3 protein, CDR3 DNA. The D gene is left open where the match is weak. Where a row states a size, it is once, few, many or the class of an expanded clone; other rows omit it.

TRBD1	TRBV7-7	TRBJ2-2	NA	CASSPQTGPGELFF	TGTGCTAGCAGCCCCCAGACAGGGCCCGGGGAGCTGTTTTTT
NA	TRBV7-6	TRBJ2-1	few	CASSLMGTDYNEQFF	TGTGCCAGCAGCTTAATGGGGACCGACTACAATGAGCAGTTCTTC
NA	TRBV7-9	TRBJ1-1	few	CASSEQGGATEAFF	TGTGCCAGCAGCGAACAGGGTGGTGCCACTGAAGCTTTCTTT
NA	TRBV6-5	TRBJ1-2	NA	CASRVGEYGYTF	TGTGCCAGCAGGGTGGGGGAGTACGGCTACACCTTC
TRBD2	TRBV4-2	TRBJ2-3	NA	CASSRLAGETLSTDTQYF	TGTGCCAGCAGCCGACTAGCGGGAGAGACCCTTAGCACAGATACGCAGTATTTT
TRBD1	TRBV2	TRBJ1-1	few	CASRGGWGTEAFF	TGTGCCAGCAGAGGGGGCTGGGGCACTGAAGCTTTCTTT
TRBD1	TRBV9	TRBJ1-2	NA	CASSPQYRGDYGYTF	TGTGCCAGCAGCCCCCAGTACAGGGGTGACTATGGCTACACCTTC
NA	TRBV2	TRBJ2-1	NA	CASSLGYNEQFF	TGTGCCAGCAGTCTGGGGTACAATGAGCAGTTCTTC
TRBD1	TRBV25-1	TRBJ1-4	NA	CASSSSQQGAFEKLFF	TGTGCCAGCAGTTCATCACAACAGGGGGCGTTTGAAAAACTGTTTTTT
NA	TRBV4-2	TRBJ1-5	NA	CASSQGVSNQPQHF	TGTGCCAGCAGCCAAGGGGTCAGCAATCAGCCCCAGCATTTT
NA	TRBV7-8	TRBJ2-7	NA	CASSLAMGGTYEQYF	TGTGCCAGCAGCTTAGCGATGGGCGGGACGTACGAGCAGTACTTC
TRBD2	TRBV18	TRBJ2-5	once	CASSPRGEQETQYF	TGTGCCAGCTCACCCCGGGGGGAACAAGAGACCCAGTACTTC
NA	TRBV19	TRBJ1-5	NA	CASSIDSPQPQHF	TGTGCCAGTAGTATAGACAGTCCCCAGCCCCAGCATTTT
NA	TRBV9	TRBJ1-3	NA	CASSIHQTANTIYF	TGTGCCAGCAGCATCCACCAGACAGCTAACACCATATATTTT
NA	TRBV5-4	TRBJ2-3	NA	CASSLPTEVTQYF	TGTGCCAGCAGCTTGCCGACGGAGGTTACGCAGTATTTT
NA	TRBV2	TRBJ2-1	NA	CASSYAYNEQFF	TGTGCCAGCAGCTACGCGTACAATGAGCAGTTCTTC
NA	TRBV7-9	TRBJ1-4	NA	CASSLISGNEKLFF	TGTGCCAGCAGCTTAATATCGGGTAATGAAAAACTGTTTTTT
NA	TRBV9	TRBJ1-2	NA	CASSLLGIANYGYTF	TGTGCCAGCAGCTTACTGGGGATAGCTAACTATGGCTACACCTTC
TRBD2	TRBV19	TRBJ2-7	few	CASSKGSGGSSYEQYF	TGTGCCAGTAGCAAAGGGTCCGGCGGGAGCTCCTACGAGCAGTACTTC
NA	TRBV2	TRBJ2-1	NA	CASSVQWEQFF	TGTGCCAGCAGCGTACAATGGGAGCAGTTCTTC
NA	TRBV10-2	TRBJ2-2	NA	CASSELYIHTGELFF	TGCGCCAGCAGTGAGTTATACATCCACACCGGGGAGCTGTTTTTT
TRBD1	TRBV5-4	TRBJ1-1	NA	CASSLGRTGLEAFF	TGTGCCAGCAGCTTGGGAAGGACAGGACTTGAAGCTTTCTTT